The 23 T cell receptor beta chains in this list originate from one sample, sequenced in a study of human T cells and chemical hapten exposure. Time point: pre-sensitization, week 0. Treatment meaning: therapeutic diphenylcyclopropenone sensitization with weekly scalp DPC. One entry per CDR3 protein, called by TCRdb with MiXCR from the RACE reads. The profile shows nearly 110,000 distinct CDR3 sequences, 9.5% to 15% of them singletons. Sequencing was performed on whole blood, taken in connection with sensitization to the hapten diphenylcyclopropenone (DPC). Source of these receptors: a woman aged 45-60 years with alopecia areata. Some clones in this sample may be carry-over from other donors' samples.

This clonotype showed up many times. V and J are TRBV28 and TRBJ2-5; D is undetermined. The germline V gene has CDR1 MDHEN and CDR2 SYDVKM. V was clipped by 8 bases and J by 5 bases, with 15 bases between them. The CDR3 contains 13 residues. CDR3 sequence reads: CASGTAAPETQYF. CDR3 coding DNA: TGTGCCAGCGGAACCGCAGCCCCGGAGACCCAGTACTTC.

The chain uses TRBV2 and TRBJ2-5, with 7 bases fitting TRBD1. This CDR3 is built from 13 residues. Germline CDR1 SNHLY, CDR2 FYNNEI. Trimming cost V 6 bases and J 5 bases; bases outside gene matches: 6. In DNA form, the CDR3 reads TGTGCCAGCAGGAGTGGGACAGCGGAGACCCAGTACTTC. This encodes CASRSGTAETQYF.

This clonotype was observed once. The chain combines TRBV12-3 or TRBV12-4 with TRBJ2-1, with D possibly being TRBD2 (6 bases). Trimming stripped 2 bases from V and 7 bases from J, with 21 bases between. The CDR3 loop spans 17 amino acids. The CDR3: CASSLTGGAGLRNEQFF. The CDR3 bases are TGTGCCAGCAGTTTAACAGGCGGGGCGGGGTTAAGGAATGAGCAGTTCTTC.

This clonotype was seen a few times. V and J are TRBV7-2 and TRBJ2-1; TRBD2 agrees at 11 bases. J gave up 10 bases and V 2 bases, and 4 bases lay outside the gene matches. The germline V gene encodes CDR1 SGHTA and CDR2 FQGNSA. CDR3 length: 14 residues. Written as DNA, the CDR3 is TGTGCCAGCAGCTTACTAGCGGGAGGAGGGGAGCAGTTCTTC. This encodes CASSLLAGGGEQFF. Based on the CDR3 plus reference TRBV7-2 and TRBJ2-1, the full variable domain is GAGVSQSPSNKVTEKGKDVELRCDPISGHTALYWYRQSLGQGLEFLIYFQGNSAPDKSGLPSDRFSAERTGGSVSTLTIQRTQQEDSAVYLCASSLLAGGGEQFFGPGTRLTVL.

The table lists this clonotype with a few counts. This chain joins TRBV7-2 and TRBJ2-3, with 7 bases fitting TRBD2. This CDR3 contains 14 residues. Germline V gene sequence: CDR1 SGHTA, CDR2 FQGNSA. V lost 5 bases to trimming and J lost 10 bases; unmatched junction nucleotides: 12. CDR3 protein: CASSPEGGGLAQYF. CDR3 coding DNA: TGTGCCAGCAGCCCCGAGGGCGGGGGACTCGCGCAGTATTTT.

This clonotype was seen only a few times. The V gene is TRBV6-6, the J gene TRBJ1-1; the D gene is possibly TRBD1 (6 bases). CDR1 and CDR2 (germline): MNHNY, SVGAGI (reference sequence). Deletions cut 10 bases from V and 0 bases from J, with 15 bases between. This CDR3 is built from 14 residues. CDR3 sequence: CAIFGGPMNTEAFF. CDR3 sequence (DNA): TGTGCCATTTTCGGGGGGCCCATGAACACTGAAGCTTTCTTT.

This clonotype came up a few times. The rearrangement links TRBV7-9 to TRBJ1-5, with 7 bases aligning to TRBD1. V lost 4 bases, J lost 4 bases, and 7 bases stayed unmatched. There are 15 residues in the CDR3. The germline gives CDR1 SEHNR, CDR2 FQNEAQ (reference sequence). The CDR3 here is CASSSHGTENQPQHF. The CDR3 nucleotides read TGTGCCAGCAGCTCTCATGGGACAGAAAATCAGCCCCAGCATTTT.

The sample holds a few counts of this clonotype. J is TRBJ1-4 and V is TRBV14; D is unclear. The CDR3 has 15 amino acids. Germline V gene lookup returns CDR1 SGHDN and CDR2 FVKESK. V lost 2 bases to trimming and J lost 0 bases, with 7 bases between them. The CDR3 DNA is TGTGCCAGCAGCCAATACAGAGCAACTAATGAAAAACTGTTTTTT. Protein product: CASSQYRATNEKLFF.

This clonotype was detected a few times. This chain links TRBV19 with TRBJ2-3, with TRBD1 matching 7 bases. The junction had 6 bases not matched to a gene; V was cut back by 1 base and J by 5 bases. From germline, CDR1 is LNHDA and CDR2 SQIVND (reference sequence). The CDR3 is 15 residues long. The CDR3 sequence is CASSIVGQAVDTQYF. CDR3 nucleotides: TGTGCCAGTAGTATAGTCGGACAGGCTGTAGATACGCAGTATTTT.

This clonotype was seen many times. The chain employs TRBV7-8 and TRBJ2-3, with 14 nucleotides matching TRBD2. The CDR3 loop spans 17 amino acids. Germline lookup yields CDR1 SGHVS and CDR2 FQNEAQ. V was pared by 4 bases and J by 2 bases, with 5 bases of the junction left unmatched. The CDR3 region has the DNA TGTGCCAGCAGCTGGGGGACTAGCGGGGGCCTCACAGATACGCAGTATTTT. It specifies CASSWGTSGGLTDTQYF.

The rearrangement links TRBV2 to TRBJ2-1; D unresolved. Germline V gives CDR1 SNHLY, CDR2 FYNNEI. V lost 5 bases to trimming and J lost 4 bases, with 12 bases between them. The CDR3 contains 14 residues. The CDR3 DNA is TGTGCCAGCAGTTCAACGGACGGGTACAATGAGCAGTTCTTC. Its translation: CASSSTDGYNEQFF.

This chain uses TRBV5-1 with TRBJ2-7, with a weak D call TRBD1 (6 bases). Germline CDR1 and CDR2: SGHRS and YFSETQ. Deletions cut 2 bases from V and 6 bases from J, with 15 bases between. CDR3 length equals 14 residues. CDR3 coding DNA: TGCGCCAGCAGCTTCCGGGGACAATACACCGAGCAGTACTTC. Translating it yields CASSFRGQYTEQYF.

This chain connects TRBV14 to TRBJ1-1; D is uncertain. Deletions cut 0 bases from V and 7 bases from J, with 15 bases between. CDR1 and CDR2 from the germline V gene are SGHDN and FVKESK. The CDR3 runs to 15 residues. Here the CDR3 DNA reads TGTGCCAGCAGCCAAGACGGTAGCTCGGGAAATGAAGCTTTCTTT. Its translation: CASSQDGSSGNEAFF.

This clonotype was detected a few times. This chain connects TRBV11-2 to TRBJ2-7; the D call may be TRBD1 or TRBD2 (5 bases each). Trimming removed 0 bases at V and 9 bases at J, with 21 bases between. Looked up from germline, CDR1 is SGHAT and CDR2 is FQNNGV. CDR3 length equals 16 residues. CDR3 DNA sequence: TGTGCCAGCAGCTTAGATACAGGCATGGGGGTTTTCGGGCAGTACTTC. Translation gives CASSLDTGMGVFGQYF.

This clonotype was seen a handful of times. V is TRBV5-1 and J is TRBJ1-2; maybe TRBD1 (5 bases). The germline V gene encodes CDR1 SGHRS and CDR2 YFSETQ. The CDR3 has 15 residues. The ends were cut back, 2 bases at V and 2 bases at J, with 13 bases in the middle. As DNA, the CDR3 is TGCGCCAGCAGCTTCCAGGGCCCCTGGAACTATGGCTACACCTTC. It is translated as CASSFQGPWNYGYTF.

There are a few counts of this clonotype. J is TRBJ2-7 and V is TRBV10-3, with 11 bases lining up with TRBD1. The CDR3 contains 13 residues. V lost 9 bases to trimming and J lost 3 bases; unmatched junction nucleotides: 4. Germline V gives CDR1 ENHRY, CDR2 SYGVKD. CDR3 in amino acids: CAMGQGVDYEQYF. The CDR3 DNA follows: TGTGCCATGGGACAGGGGGTGGACTACGAGCAGTACTTC.

This clonotype was found many times. This chain uses TRBV20-1 with TRBJ2-3; the match to TRBD1 covers 8 bases. The V gene end was trimmed by 3 bases and the J gene end by 2 bases; junction bases not matched to a gene: 13. The CDR3 is 17 residues long. CDR1 and CDR2 (germline): DFQATT, SNEGSKA (reference sequence). The CDR3 loop is CSARSSPGQVFTDTQYF. CDR3 nucleotide sequence: TGCAGTGCTAGGTCCTCTCCGGGACAGGTATTCACAGATACGCAGTATTTT.

This clonotype has more than one count but fewer than ten. This chain joins TRBV12-3 or TRBV12-4 and TRBJ1-4, with no clear D. The V end was cut by 3 bases, the J end by 0 bases, with 5 bases between. This CDR3 contains 14 residues. CDR3 amino acids: CASSFGPTNEKLFF. The CDR3 nucleotides are TGTGCCAGCAGTTTTGGGCCAACTAATGAAAAACTGTTTTTT.

This clonotype was found many times. The V call is TRBV13, the J call TRBJ2-2; 7 bases are a match to TRBD2. Looked up from germline, CDR1 is PRHDT and CDR2 is FYEKMQ (reference sequence). The CDR3 covers 15 residues. Unmatched junction bases numbered 7, after V lost 5 bases and J lost 4 bases. The CDR3 sequence: CASSIIAGITGELFF. The CDR3 DNA reads TGTGCCAGCAGCATCATAGCGGGTATCACCGGGGAGCTGTTTTTT.

This clonotype was recorded at least ten times. The chain recombines TRBV29-1 with TRBJ1-4, with TRBD1 identical over 7 bases. Trimming took 1 base from V and 10 from J; bases not matched to a gene: 6. The CDR3 length is 13 residues. Germline CDR1 and CDR2: SQVTM and ANQGSEA. Here the CDR3 reads CSVEVGTARKLFF. In DNA form, the CDR3 reads TGCAGCGTTGAAGTTGGGACAGCAAGAAAACTGTTTTTT.

This clonotype was observed many times. The rearrangement links TRBV28 to TRBJ1-2; D perhaps matches TRBD1 (6 bases). The V end was cut by 3 bases, the J end by 10 bases, with 18 bases between. Germline V lookup: CDR1 MDHEN, CDR2 SYDVKM. This CDR3 is built from 14 residues. The CDR3 sequence: CASSFSGVPIVYTF. The CDR3 bases are TGTGCCAGCAGTTTCTCAGGGGTACCGATCGTCTACACCTTC.

The rearrangement links TRBV7-6 to TRBJ2-3, with D maybe TRBD1 (5 bases). V was clipped by 5 bases and J by 2 bases, with 17 bases between them. The CDR3 runs to 16 residues. CDR1 and CDR2 (germline): SGHVS, FNYEAQ. This CDR3 is CASSQRPTETTDTQYF. In nucleotides, the CDR3 is TGTGCCAGCAGCCAGAGACCGACAGAGACCACAGATACGCAGTATTTT.

The chain couples TRBV2 to TRBJ1-6; D is uncertain. This CDR3 region has 16 residues. Trimming removed 4 bases from V and 5 bases from J, with 15 bases in between. In germline, CDR1 is SNHLY, CDR2 FYNNEI. Here the CDR3 reads CASSAGSSGNNSPLHF. The CDR3 region has the DNA TGTGCCAGCAGTGCGGGCTCCAGTGGGAATAATTCACCCCTCCACTTT.